One sample yielded the 28 T cell receptor beta chains listed below, sequenced in a study of cytomegalovirus exposure and HLA in healthy donors. PCR involved 60 Vbeta and 13 Jbeta primers. Using immunoSEQ multiplex PCR, the repertoire was profiled, and TCRdb retains in-frame clones only, with some absent. Among about 170,000 clones, roughly 83% were seen once, and the ten largest hold 1.2%. Specimen: PBMCs. All receptors come from a boy aged 2-9 years in good health and CMV-seronegative.

This chain links TRBV2 with TRBJ1-1, with unresolved D. In germline, CDR1 is SNHLY, CDR2 FYNNEI. Trimming left V 4 bases short and J 9 bases short, with 12 bases between. The CDR3 has 12 residues. This CDR3 is CASSVSERKAFF. In DNA form, the CDR3 reads TGTGCCAGCAGTGTTTCGGAGAGAAAAGCTTTCTTT.

This clone was detected only once. The chain employs TRBV30 and TRBJ1-2; 7 nucleotides match TRBD1. Germline CDR1 reads GTSNPN; CDR2 reads SVGIG (reference sequence). V lost 3 bases to trimming and J lost 3 bases; unmatched junction nucleotides: 7. The CDR3 consists of 14 residues. CDR3 loop: CAWSPSGQDYGYTF. DNA of the CDR3: TGTGCCTGGAGCCCTTCCGGACAGGACTATGGCTACACCTTC.

A remark on this clone: The limits of the CDR3 on the DNA are not certain, so only TCRdb's listed CDR3 is given. This chain connects TRBV7-2 to TRBJ1-1; the table's D gene call, TRBD1, was not cross checked with the DNA. Germline V gene data show CDR1 as SGHTA and CDR2 as FQGNSA. From its first to its last residue, the CDR3 has 12 amino acids. CDR3 sequence: CASSFATGATFF.

This chain uses TRBV5-1 with TRBJ1-1; D remains unclear. Between the trimmed V and J ends, which lost 1 base and 1 base, there was a span of 8 bases. The CDR3 loop spans 14 amino acids. Germline lookup yields CDR1 SGHRS and CDR2 YFSETQ. The CDR3 DNA reads TGCGCCAGCAGCTTGTTACAACAGAACACTGAAGCTTTCTTT. Translation gives CASSLLQQNTEAFF.

The V and J genes are TRBV5-6 and TRBJ1-1, with 7 bases matching TRBD1. Germline V lookup: CDR1 SGHDT, CDR2 YYEEEE. Unmatched junction bases numbered 6, after V lost 0 bases and J lost 7 bases. The CDR3 spans 14 residues. The CDR3 DNA follows: TGTGCCAGCAGCTTGGAGGGACAGAGTCTTGAAGCTTTCTTT. This gives the protein CASSLEGQSLEAFF.

The V and J genes are TRBV29-1 and TRBJ2-3, with 7 bases lining up with TRBD1. CDR3 length equals 15 residues. The V segment lost 5 bases and the J segment 8 bases; nucleotides outside the gene matches: 16. Per the germline V gene, CDR1 is SQVTM and CDR2 is ANQGSEA. DNA of the CDR3: TGCAGCGTTTTCGGCAGGGGGAACAGACTGGGTACGCAGTATTTT. Protein: CSVFGRGNRLGTQYF.

This clone is a singleton in its sample. V is TRBV7-3 and J is TRBJ2-5, with a weak D call TRBD2 (5 bases). The CDR3 contains 13 residues. CDR1 is SGHTA and CDR2 is FQGTGA in the germline V gene. V was cut by 3 bases and J by 6 bases, with 11 bases left in between. The chain's CDR3 is CASSLGSGKTQYF. In DNA form, the CDR3 reads TGTGCCAGCAGCTTGGGGTCGGGAAAGACCCAGTACTTC.

About this clone: The junction shows a germline mismatch at one end, possibly a read error. The J gene is TRBJ2-3, the V gene TRBV9, with TRBD1 matching 7 bases. This CDR3 is built from 13 residues. Per germline, CDR1 SGDLS and CDR2 YYNGEE. Written as DNA, the CDR3 is TGTGCCAGCAGCGTAGATGAGGGGGCCTGGGTGAATTTT. Its translation: CASSVDEGAWVNF.

CDR3 loop: CASPSRGTDPHEQYF. The DNA for the CDR3 is TGTGCCAGCCCCTCGAGGGGGACGGACCCCCACGAGCAGTACTTC. This chain connects TRBV5-6 to TRBJ2-7, with D perhaps matching TRBD1 (6 bases). The V gene lost 7 bases and the J gene lost 5 bases, with 22 bases spanning the gap. Looked up from germline, CDR1 is SGHDT and CDR2 is YYEEEE. The CDR3 runs 15 residues.

The chain links TRBV5-6 to TRBJ2-7; 9 positions match TRBD2. The V gene end was trimmed by 4 bases and the J gene end by 4 bases; junction bases not matched to a gene: 18. CDR3 length: 18 residues. Per germline, CDR1 SGHDT and CDR2 YYEEEE. CDR3 in amino acids: CASSAVVTRLAEGYEQYF. DNA for the CDR3: TGTGCCAGCAGCGCTGTGGTGACCCGACTAGCGGAAGGGTACGAGCAGTACTTC.

The chain uses TRBV5-6 and TRBJ2-1, with D uncertain. V lost 4 bases and J lost 0, with 11 bases in between. The CDR3 has 15 residues. Germline V gene sequence: CDR1 SGHDT, CDR2 YYEEEE. The chain's CDR3 is CASSPSVSSYNEQFF. The CDR3 bases are TGTGCCAGCAGCCCCAGCGTTAGCTCCTACAATGAGCAGTTCTTC. Looking up the rest from reference TRBV5-6 and TRBJ2-1 gives the full variable domain: DAGVTQSPTHLIKTRGQQVTLRCSPKSGHDTVSWYQQALGQGPQFIFQYYEEEERQRGNFPDRFSGHQFPNYSSELNVNALLLGDSALYLCASSPSVSSYNEQFFGPGTRLTVL.

The chain joins TRBV19 to TRBJ1-4; D possibly corresponds to TRBD1 (6 bases). Trimming cost V 3 bases and J 8 bases, with 16 bases left between them. The CDR3 is 15 amino acids. The V gene's germline CDR1 is LNHDA and CDR2 SQIVND (reference sequence). The CDR3 region has the DNA TGTGCCAGTAGTATCAAAACAGGGTTGGACGAAAAACTGTTTTTT. As protein: CASSIKTGLDEKLFF.

This chain connects TRBV6-5 to TRBJ1-5, with D perhaps TRBD1 (5 bases). The V end was cut by 2 bases, the J end by 15 bases, with 11 bases between. The CDR3 length is 11 residues. CDR1 is MNHEY, CDR2 SVGAGI, per germline. CDR3 sequence reads: CASSYKGEWHF. The CDR3 bases are TGTGCCAGCAGTTACAAAGGGGAATGGCATTTT.

The table lists this clone with a few counts. The chain carries TRBV19 and TRBJ2-1, with 8 nucleotides matching TRBD2. The V segment lost 4 bases and the J segment 8 bases; nucleotides outside the gene matches: 7. The CDR3 is 14 amino acids. In germline, CDR1 is LNHDA, CDR2 SQIVND (reference sequence). CDR3 in DNA: TGTGCCAGTAGTAAGTTAGCGGGACGGGATGAGCAGTTCTTC. It codes for CASSKLAGRDEQFF.

The chain uses TRBV6-6 and TRBJ1-5; 7 bases fit TRBD1. The CDR3 loop spans 13 amino acids. Germline CDR1 MNHNY, CDR2 SVGAGI (reference sequence). The V and J ends lost 11 bases and 5 bases, in that order; junction bases with no gene match: 9. The CDR3 reads CAHGGGADQPQHF. CDR3 nucleotide sequence: TGTGCCCATGGAGGGGGCGCGGATCAGCCCCAGCATTTT.

The gene calls are TRBV9 and TRBJ2-1; perhaps TRBD2 as D (6 bases). CDR3 length: 16 amino acids. Germline V gives CDR1 SGDLS, CDR2 YYNGEE. Trimming took 0 bases from V and 2 from J, leaving 12 bases between them. The CDR3 here is CASSVVGGTPYNEQFF. The CDR3 region has the DNA TGTGCCAGCAGCGTAGTCGGAGGGACCCCCTACAATGAGCAGTTCTTC. Full variable domain (outside the CDR3, taken from reference TRBV9 and TRBJ2-1): DSGVTQTPKHLITATGQRVTLRCSPRSGDLSVYWYQQSLDQGLQFLIQYYNGEERAKGNILERFSAQQFPDLHSELNLSSLELGDSALYFCASSVVGGTPYNEQFFGPGTRLTVL.

This clone was recorded once. The gene calls are TRBV19 and TRBJ2-5; 8 nucleotides match TRBD1. CDR3 length: 15 amino acids. Germline V lookup: CDR1 LNHDA, CDR2 SQIVND (reference sequence). J was trimmed by 5 bases and V by 5 bases; bases with no gene match: 10. CDR3 nucleotide sequence: TGTGCCAGTAGTTCCCAGGGGGCGCGTTCGGAGACCCAGTACTTC. It codes for CASSSQGARSETQYF. Full variable domain (rest looked up from reference TRBV19 and TRBJ2-5): DGGITQSPKYLFRKEGQNVTLSCEQNLNHDAMYWYRQDPGQGLRLIYYSQIVNDFQKGDIAEGYSVSREKKESFPLTVTSAQKNPTAFYLCASSSQGARSETQYFGPGTRLLVL.

V usage is TRBV19 and J usage is TRBJ2-5; a possible D gene is TRBD2 (7 bases). The DNA end is a closer match to TRBJ2-7, so the J assignment may be wrong. The CDR3 is 18 residues long. The germline gives CDR1 LNHDA, CDR2 SQIVND (reference sequence). The DNA for the CDR3 is TGTGCCAGTAGTAGTGGCCCGCGGGGGCTTAAAAGGGGCTACGAGCAGTACTTC. It codes for CASSSGPRGLKRGYEQYF.

This chain connects TRBV2 to TRBJ2-5; the D gene is possibly TRBD1 (6 bases). Germline CDR1 and CDR2: SNHLY and FYNNEI. With 5 bases removed from V and 10 bases from J, the gap between germline ends came to 23 bases. There are 15 residues in the CDR3. The CDR3 protein is CASSLNRVSPHDQYF. CDR3 sequence (DNA): TGTGCCAGCAGTCTAAACAGGGTTTCCCCACATGACCAGTACTTC.

The chain is built from TRBV25-1 and TRBJ2-1, with D tentatively TRBD2 (6 bases). This CDR3 region has 13 residues. Germline V lookup: CDR1 MGHDK, CDR2 SYGVNS. The V and J ends lost 7 bases and 8 bases respectively, with 15 bases between them. The CDR3 loop reads CASTKSPGDEQFF. CDR3 nucleotide sequence: TGTGCCAGCACGAAGTCCCCGGGGGATGAGCAGTTCTTC.

The V call is TRBV6-5, the J call TRBJ1-1; possibly TRBD1 for D (6 bases). Trimming cost V 6 bases and J 4 bases, with 12 bases left between them. The CDR3 totals 13 residues. Germline lookup yields CDR1 MNHEY and CDR2 SVGAGI. CDR3 loop: CASSTGLATEAFF. Here the CDR3 DNA reads TGTGCCAGCAGCACAGGGTTGGCCACTGAAGCTTTCTTT.

The genes are TRBV4-2 and TRBJ1-2; TRBD1 might be the D (5 bases). The germline V gene has CDR1 LGHNA and CDR2 YNFKEQ. V gave up 0 bases and J gave up 1 base, with 12 bases separating them. This CDR3 is built from 16 residues. Here the CDR3 reads CASSQDQGLGNYGYTF. CDR3 coding DNA: TGTGCCAGCAGCCAAGACCAGGGTTTAGGTAACTATGGCTACACCTTC.

The V and J genes are TRBV11-2 and TRBJ2-3, with D perhaps TRBD2 (6 bases). The CDR3 sequence is 15 residues long. CDR1 SGHAT and CDR2 FQNNGV come from the germline V gene. V lost 3 bases and J lost 2, with 12 bases in between. CDR3 region: CASSFLADSTDTQYF. The CDR3 DNA is TGTGCCAGCAGCTTTTTAGCGGACTCCACAGATACGCAGTATTTT. The entire variable domain, with the rest obtained from reference TRBV11-2 and TRBJ2-3, is as follows: EAGVAQSPRYKIIEKRQSVAFWCNPISGHATLYWYQQILGQGPKLLIQFQNNGVVDDSQLPKDRFSAERLKGVDSTLKIQPAKLEDSAVYLCASSFLADSTDTQYFGPGTRLTVL.

The chain carries TRBV4-1 and TRBJ2-3, with TRBD2 identical over 8 bases. Germline V gene sequence: CDR1 MGHRA, CDR2 YSYEKL. V dropped 0 bases and J dropped 5; count of bases not matched to a gene: 4. The CDR3 runs to 15 residues. The CDR3 coding sequence is TGCGCCAGCAGCCAAGAGGGGGCGGGGGGAGATACGCAGTATTTT. This sequence encodes CASSQEGAGGDTQYF.

The J gene is TRBJ2-2, the V gene TRBV19, with D maybe TRBD2 (6 bases). The CDR3 consists of 13 residues. In germline, CDR1 is LNHDA, CDR2 SQIVND (reference sequence). V lost 1 base and J 10 bases, leaving 10 bases between the germline ends. CDR3 region: CASSIGASVELFF. The CDR3 DNA reads TGTGCCAGTAGTATAGGGGCTAGCGTGGAGCTGTTTTTT.

V usage is TRBV6-1 and J usage is TRBJ2-7, with 10 bases lining up with TRBD1. Unmatched junction bases numbered 4, after V lost 1 base and J lost 4 bases. This CDR3 comprises 15 residues. Looked up from germline, CDR1 is MNHNS and CDR2 is SASEGT. CDR3 sequence reads: CASSEGDRGWYEQYV. The CDR3 DNA follows: TGTGCCAGCAGTGAAGGGGACAGGGGATGGTACGAGCAGTACGTC.

The V gene is TRBV6-1, the J gene TRBJ2-5, with 9 bases fitting TRBD2. The CDR3 runs to 15 residues. Per germline, CDR1 MNHNS and CDR2 SASEGT. With V trimmed by 1 base and J by 5 bases, 5 bases remained unmatched. The CDR3 protein is CASSEGGGVGETQYF. The CDR3 DNA sequence: TGTGCCAGCAGTGAAGGCGGGGGGGTGGGGGAGACCCAGTACTTC.

The chain joins TRBV2 to TRBJ2-2, with 7 bases identical to TRBD1. Germline CDR1 reads SNHLY; CDR2 reads FYNNEI. This CDR3 has 14 amino acids. J lost 6 bases, V lost 2 bases, and 3 bases had no gene match. CDR3 DNA: TGTGCCAGCAGTGAAACAGGGGTTGCCGGGGAGCTGTTTTTT. Protein: CASSETGVAGELFF.